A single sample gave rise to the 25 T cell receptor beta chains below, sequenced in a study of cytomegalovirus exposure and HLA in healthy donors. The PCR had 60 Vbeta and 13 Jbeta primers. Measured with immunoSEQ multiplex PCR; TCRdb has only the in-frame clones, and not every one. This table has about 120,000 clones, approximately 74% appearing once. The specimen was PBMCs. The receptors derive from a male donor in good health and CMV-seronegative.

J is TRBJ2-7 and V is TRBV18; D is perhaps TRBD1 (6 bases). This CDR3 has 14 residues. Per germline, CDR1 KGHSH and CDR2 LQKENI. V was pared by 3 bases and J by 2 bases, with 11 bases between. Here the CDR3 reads CASSPTGGTYEQYF. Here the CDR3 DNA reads TGTGCCAGCTCACCGACAGGCGGCACCTACGAGCAGTACTTC.

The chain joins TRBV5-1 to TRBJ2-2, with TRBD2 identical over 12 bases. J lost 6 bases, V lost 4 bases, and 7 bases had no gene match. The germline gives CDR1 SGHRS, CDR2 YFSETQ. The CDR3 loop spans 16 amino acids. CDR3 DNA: TGCGCCAGCAGCAGCGGACTAGCGGGAAGCGCCGGGGAGCTGTTTTTT. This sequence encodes CASSSGLAGSAGELFF.

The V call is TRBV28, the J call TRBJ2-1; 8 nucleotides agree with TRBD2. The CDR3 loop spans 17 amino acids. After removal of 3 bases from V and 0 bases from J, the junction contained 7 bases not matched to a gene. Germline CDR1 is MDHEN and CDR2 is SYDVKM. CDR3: CASSFPRGGLSYNEQFF. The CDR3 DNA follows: TGTGCCAGCAGTTTCCCACGGGGGGGGCTCTCCTACAATGAGCAGTTCTTC.

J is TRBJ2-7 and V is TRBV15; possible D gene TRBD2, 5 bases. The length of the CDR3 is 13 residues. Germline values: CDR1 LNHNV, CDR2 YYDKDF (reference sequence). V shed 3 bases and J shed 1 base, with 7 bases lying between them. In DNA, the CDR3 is TGTGCCACCAGCAGGGACTCTTCCTACGAGCAGTACTTC. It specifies CATSRDSSYEQYF.

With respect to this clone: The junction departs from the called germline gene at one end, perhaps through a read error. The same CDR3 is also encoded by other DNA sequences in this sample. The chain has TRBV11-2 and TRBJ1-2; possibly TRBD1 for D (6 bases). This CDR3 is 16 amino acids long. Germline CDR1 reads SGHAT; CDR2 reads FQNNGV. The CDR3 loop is CASSLLTGRGDYGYTF. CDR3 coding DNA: TGCGCCAGCAGCTTACTTACAGGGCGCGGAGACTATGGCTACACCTTC. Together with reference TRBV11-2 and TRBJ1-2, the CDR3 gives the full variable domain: EAGVAQSPRYKIIEKRQSVAFWCNPISGHATLYWYQQILGQGPKLLIQFQNNGVVDDSQLPKDRFSAERLKGVDSTLKIQPAKLEDSAVYLCASSLLTGRGDYGYTFGSGTRLTVV.

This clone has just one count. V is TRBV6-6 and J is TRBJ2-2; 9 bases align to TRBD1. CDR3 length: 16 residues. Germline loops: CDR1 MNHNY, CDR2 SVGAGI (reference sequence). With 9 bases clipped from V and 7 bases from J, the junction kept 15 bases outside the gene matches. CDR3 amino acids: CASYGIGTGTFGELFF. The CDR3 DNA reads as TGTGCCAGTTATGGTATTGGGACAGGGACATTCGGGGAGCTGTTTTTT.

CDR3: CASRRTGTSPNEQFF. The CDR3 nucleotides read TGTGCCAGTAGGCGAACCGGGACTTCTCCCAATGAGCAGTTCTTC. The rearrangement joins TRBV19 to TRBJ2-1; a weak D match, TRBD2 (6 bases). The CDR3 has 15 amino acids. V gave up 6 bases and J gave up 6 bases, with 18 bases separating them. Per germline, CDR1 LNHDA and CDR2 SQIVND (reference sequence).

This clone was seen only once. CDR3 in amino acids: CASSQERRIAGDEQFF. Here the CDR3 DNA reads TGTGCCAGCAGCCAAGAGAGGAGGATTGCAGGTGATGAGCAGTTCTTC. The chain couples TRBV4-2 to TRBJ2-1; D may be TRBD2 (5 bases). The CDR3 runs 16 residues. CDR1 LGHNA and CDR2 YNFKEQ come from the germline V gene. Trimming removed 0 bases from V and 8 bases from J, with 17 bases in between.

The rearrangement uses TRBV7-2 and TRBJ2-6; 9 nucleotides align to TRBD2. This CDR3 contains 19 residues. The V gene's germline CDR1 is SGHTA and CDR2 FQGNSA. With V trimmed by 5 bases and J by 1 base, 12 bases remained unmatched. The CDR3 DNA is TGTGCCAGCAGCGAAGTGTCGATAGCGGGAGTATCTGGGGCCAACGTCCTGACTTTC. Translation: CASSEVSIAGVSGANVLTF.

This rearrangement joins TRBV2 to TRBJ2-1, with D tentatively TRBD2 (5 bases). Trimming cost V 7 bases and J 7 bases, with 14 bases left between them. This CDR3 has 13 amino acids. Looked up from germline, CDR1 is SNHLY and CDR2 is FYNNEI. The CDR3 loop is CASIEERSNEQFF. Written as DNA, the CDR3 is TGTGCCAGCATCGAGGAGCGGTCTAATGAGCAGTTCTTC.

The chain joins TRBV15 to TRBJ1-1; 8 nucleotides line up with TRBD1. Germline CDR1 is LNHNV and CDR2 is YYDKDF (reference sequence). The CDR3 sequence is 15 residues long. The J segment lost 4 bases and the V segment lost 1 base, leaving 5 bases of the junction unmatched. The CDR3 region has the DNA TGTGCCACCAGCAGAGGGACAGGGATAGGCACTGAAGCTTTCTTT. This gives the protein CATSRGTGIGTEAFF.

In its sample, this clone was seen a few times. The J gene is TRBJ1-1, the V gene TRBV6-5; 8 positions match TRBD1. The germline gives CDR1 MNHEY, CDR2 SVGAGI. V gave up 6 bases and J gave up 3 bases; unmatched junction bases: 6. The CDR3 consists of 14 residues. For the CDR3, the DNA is TGTGCCAGCAGGAGACAGGGGTTATACACTGAAGCTTTCTTT. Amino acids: CASRRQGLYTEAFF.

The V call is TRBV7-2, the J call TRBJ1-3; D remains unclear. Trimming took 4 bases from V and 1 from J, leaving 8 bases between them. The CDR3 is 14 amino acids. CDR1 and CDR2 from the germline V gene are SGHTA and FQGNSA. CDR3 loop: CASSSLQSGNTIYF. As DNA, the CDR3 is TGTGCCAGCAGCTCCTTACAATCTGGAAACACCATATATTTT.

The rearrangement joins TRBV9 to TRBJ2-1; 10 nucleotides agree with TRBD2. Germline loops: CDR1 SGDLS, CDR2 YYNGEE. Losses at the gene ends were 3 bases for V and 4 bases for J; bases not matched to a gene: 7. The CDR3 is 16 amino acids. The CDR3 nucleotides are TGTGCCAGCAGCGCCCCCGGGACTAGCGCGTACAATGAGCAGTTCTTC. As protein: CASSAPGTSAYNEQFF. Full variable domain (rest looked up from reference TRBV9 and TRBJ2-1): DSGVTQTPKHLITATGQRVTLRCSPRSGDLSVYWYQQSLDQGLQFLIQYYNGEERAKGNILERFSAQQFPDLHSELNLSSLELGDSALYFCASSAPGTSAYNEQFFGPGTRLTVL.

Here the CDR3 reads CASTPRSGRASGDTQYF. The CDR3 DNA reads TGTGCCAGCACCCCGCGAAGCGGGAGGGCCTCGGGAGATACGCAGTATTTT. This rearrangement joins TRBV13 to TRBJ2-3; the match to TRBD2 covers 10 bases. This CDR3 is built from 17 residues. V shed 7 bases and J 5 bases; nucleotides not matched to a gene: 15. CDR1 and CDR2 from the germline V gene are PRHDT and FYEKMQ (reference sequence).

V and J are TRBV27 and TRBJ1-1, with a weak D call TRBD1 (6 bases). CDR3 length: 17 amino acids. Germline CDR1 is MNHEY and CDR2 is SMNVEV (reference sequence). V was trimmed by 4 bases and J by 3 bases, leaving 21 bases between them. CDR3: CASSSTGQGTPHTEAFF. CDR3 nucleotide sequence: TGTGCCAGCAGTTCCACGGGACAAGGAACCCCTCACACTGAAGCTTTCTTT.

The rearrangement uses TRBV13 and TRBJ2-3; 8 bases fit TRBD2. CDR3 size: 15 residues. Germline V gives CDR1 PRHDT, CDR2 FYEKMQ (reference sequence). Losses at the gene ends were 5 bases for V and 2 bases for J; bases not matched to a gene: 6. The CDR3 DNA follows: TGTGCCAGCAGCACAGAGCGGGAGCACACAGATACGCAGTATTTT. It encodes CASSTEREHTDTQYF.

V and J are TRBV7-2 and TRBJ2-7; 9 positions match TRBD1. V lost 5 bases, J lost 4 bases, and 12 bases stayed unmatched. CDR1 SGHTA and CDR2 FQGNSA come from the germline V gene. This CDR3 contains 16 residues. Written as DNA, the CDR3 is TGTGCCAGCAGCGCAGAATCCGGGACAGGGACATACGAGCAGTACTTC. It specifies CASSAESGTGTYEQYF.

The CDR3 reads CASSLVTSGSLTDTQYF. The CDR3 DNA is TGTGCCAGCAGCTTAGTTACTAGCGGGAGTTTGACAGATACGCAGTATTTT. The chain employs TRBV7-9 and TRBJ2-3; 11 bases agree with TRBD2. Per germline, CDR1 SEHNR and CDR2 FQNEAQ (reference sequence). This CDR3 comprises 17 residues. Trimming removed 1 base from V and 3 bases from J; junction bases left unmatched: 6.

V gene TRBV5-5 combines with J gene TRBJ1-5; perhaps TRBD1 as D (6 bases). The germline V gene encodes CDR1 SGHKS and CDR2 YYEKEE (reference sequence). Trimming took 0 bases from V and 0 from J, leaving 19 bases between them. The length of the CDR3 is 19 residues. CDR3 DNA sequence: TGTGCCAGCAGCTTGGTCTTGGTGACTGGACAGAATAGCAATCAGCCCCAGCATTTT. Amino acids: CASSLVLVTGQNSNQPQHF.

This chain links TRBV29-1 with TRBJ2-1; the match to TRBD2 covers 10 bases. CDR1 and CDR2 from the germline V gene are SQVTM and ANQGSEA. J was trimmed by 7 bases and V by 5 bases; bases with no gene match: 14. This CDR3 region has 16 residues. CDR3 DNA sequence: TGCAGCGTTCCCCCGAGGCTAGCGGGGGCCCCTAATGAGCAGTTCTTC. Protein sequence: CSVPPRLAGAPNEQFF.

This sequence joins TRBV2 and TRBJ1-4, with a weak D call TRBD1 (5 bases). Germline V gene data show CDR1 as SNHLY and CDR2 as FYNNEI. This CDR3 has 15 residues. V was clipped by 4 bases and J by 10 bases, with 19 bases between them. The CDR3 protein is CASSGRGSGQAKLFF. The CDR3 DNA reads TGTGCCAGCAGTGGCCGGGGGTCAGGGCAGGCAAAACTGTTTTTT.

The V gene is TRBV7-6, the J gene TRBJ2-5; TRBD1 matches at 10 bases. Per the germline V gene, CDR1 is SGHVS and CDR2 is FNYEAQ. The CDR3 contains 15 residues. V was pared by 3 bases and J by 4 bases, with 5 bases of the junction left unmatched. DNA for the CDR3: TGTGCCAGCAGCTTCGGGACAGGGGAGGGAGAGACCCAGTACTTC. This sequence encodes CASSFGTGEGETQYF.

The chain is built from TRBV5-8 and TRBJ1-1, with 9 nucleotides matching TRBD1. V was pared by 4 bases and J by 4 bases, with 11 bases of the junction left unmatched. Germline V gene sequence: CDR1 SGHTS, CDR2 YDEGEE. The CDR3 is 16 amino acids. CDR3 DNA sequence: TGTGCCAGCAGCCCGGGACAGGGTATTATGGTCACTGAAGCTTTCTTT. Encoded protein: CASSPGQGIMVTEAFF.

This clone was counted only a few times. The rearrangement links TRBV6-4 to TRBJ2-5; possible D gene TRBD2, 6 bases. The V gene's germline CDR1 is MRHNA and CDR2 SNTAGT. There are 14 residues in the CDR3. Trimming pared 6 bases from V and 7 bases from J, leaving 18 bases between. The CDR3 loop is CASRTGTQKGTQYF. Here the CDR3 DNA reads TGTGCCAGCAGAACCGGGACTCAGAAGGGGACCCAGTACTTC.